Given below is one TCR beta chain in context. This record belongs to a study of OX40 agonist ivuxolimab in advanced cancers. Produced via immunoSEQ multiplex PCR; TCRdb's table is partial and in-frame only. The table includes 65,000 to 80,000 clones, about 86% detected once. The CDR3 consists of 13 residues. Germline V gene lookup returns CDR1 MGHDK and CDR2 SYGVNS. The V and J ends lost 8 bases and 3 bases respectively, with 11 bases between them. This specimen was CD4+ or CD8+ T cells sorted from blood, taken in a trial of the OX40 agonist ivuxolimab. This sequence originates from an adult with an advanced solid tumor such as melanoma, head and neck, liver or kidney cancer. The chain links TRBV25-1 to TRBJ1-5; the D is unclear. In DNA, the CDR3 is TGTGCCAGCCAGCTGAGGGACAATCAGCCCCAGCATTTT. Translation: CASQLRDNQPQHF.